These T cell receptor beta chains were read from a single sample in a study of early T cells in non-severe SARS-CoV-2 infection. TCRdb reprocessed the 5' RACE reads with MiXCR, giving one entry per CDR3 protein. The table records tens of thousands of distinct CDR3 sequences, about 8% of them present only once. Sequencing was done on a sample of whole blood. Every receptor here comes from an adult who was a healthcare worker with PCR-confirmed SARS-CoV-2 infection or an uninfected control (not recorded which). The conserved cysteine and the conserved F or W are not part of the CDR3 here. Rows give clone size only sometimes, using once, few, many, or a class for an expanded clone.

J,size,V,CDR3
TRBJ2-3,few,TRBV20-1,SASWIRDNTDTQY
TRBJ2-2,many,TRBV7-2,ASSPGRGTRTGELF
TRBJ2-5,many,TRBV6-6,ASSPLAGRDQETQY
TRBJ1-1,few,TRBV9,ASSISGTEESMNTEAF
TRBJ2-7,many,TRBV6-2/TRBV6-3,ASSSTSYEQY
TRBJ2-7,NA,TRBV28,ASTINSWDEQY
TRBJ1-4,many,TRBV27,ASSLYAAPNEKLF
TRBJ2-5,NA,TRBV5-1,ASSPRGQTQY
TRBJ1-2,many,TRBV29-1,SVERQASYGYT
TRBJ2-1,many,TRBV10-1,ASSTGGAGGAEQF
TRBJ2-7,many,TRBV29-1,SASSGTGYEQY
TRBJ2-1,many,TRBV7-9,ASSSTGTSNMDEQF
TRBJ1-2,many,TRBV7-8,ASSRGGAQGYT
TRBJ2-7,NA,TRBV18,ASSPLGQGDEQY
TRBJ2-3,NA,TRBV24-1,ATSDMADTQY
TRBJ2-1,many,TRBV6-1,ASGTWDEQF
TRBJ2-4,NA,TRBV11-3,ASSPSDLTGHNIARNIQY
TRBJ2-1,few,TRBV2,ATGTTFNEQF
TRBJ1-6,few,TRBV6-2/TRBV6-3,ASAPRQSNSPLH
TRBJ2-7,few,TRBV10-1,ASSESWRSGREQY
TRBJ2-1,NA,TRBV24-1,ATSGWTDFNEQF
TRBJ2-1,few,TRBV4-2,ASSQGQGPYNEQF
TRBJ2-1,NA,TRBV28,ASSGRQGPYNEQF
TRBJ1-1,many,TRBV29-1,SVYRDRDTEAF
TRBJ2-1,many,TRBV24-1,ATSAGGRVPSGRFNEQF
TRBJ1-1,many,TRBV20-1,SAREGSTEAF
TRBJ2-1,few,TRBV20-1,SAGLAGWNEQF
TRBJ2-2,NA,TRBV11-2,ASRPGPGTGELF
TRBJ1-2,few,TRBV7-2,ASSLDYGYT
TRBJ2-3,NA,TRBV28,ASYSGGSPWDTQY
TRBJ2-7,few,TRBV5-6,ASSLGAGVYEQY
TRBJ1-1,many,TRBV28,ASTQALVTEAF
TRBJ2-5,many,TRBV29-1,SVEDEGLIETQY
TRBJ1-4,few,TRBV11-2,ASSPPGAANEKLF
TRBJ1-6,few,TRBV15,ATSRDLKRGINNSPLH
TRBJ2-1,few,TRBV18,ASSPRQGGSGEQF
TRBJ1-6,few,TRBV12-3/TRBV12-4,ASSLERNSPLH
TRBJ1-1,many,TRBV24-1,ATSDFEYMNTEAF
TRBJ1-1,NA,TRBV5-1,ASSLEGTMNTEAF
TRBJ2-7,many,TRBV4-2,ASSPPGLAGRNEQY
TRBJ2-2,many,TRBV28,ASRRQGEAGELF
TRBJ2-1,NA,TRBV7-8,ASSLSGRLHLYNEQF
TRBJ2-5,many,TRBV7-3,ASSPTGLAVQETQY
TRBJ1-1,many,TRBV18,ASSGINTEAF
TRBJ2-7,many,TRBV5-6,ASSLLTGSHEQY
TRBJ1-5,few,TRBV20-1,SAPGQQNQPQH
TRBJ2-1,many,TRBV20-1,SAFTGTASSYNEQF
TRBJ2-2,few,TRBV20-1,SADAGGLNTGELF
TRBJ2-3,many,TRBV20-1,SARWASGTDTQY
TRBJ2-3,NA,TRBV2,ASSEARLAGSRDTQY
TRBJ2-1,many,TRBV28,ASSSGRISNEQF
TRBJ2-7,many,TRBV3-1,ASSQLGTGGPEQY
TRBJ2-1,many,TRBV7-3,ASSLTAGEVNEQF
TRBJ2-2,few,TRBV20-1,SARAPSGRARSGELF
TRBJ2-3,many,TRBV5-5,ASSLTGAPTDTQY
TRBJ1-5,few,TRBV5-1,ASSLGEGDNQPQH
TRBJ2-7,NA,TRBV29-1,SVETGPSPYEQY